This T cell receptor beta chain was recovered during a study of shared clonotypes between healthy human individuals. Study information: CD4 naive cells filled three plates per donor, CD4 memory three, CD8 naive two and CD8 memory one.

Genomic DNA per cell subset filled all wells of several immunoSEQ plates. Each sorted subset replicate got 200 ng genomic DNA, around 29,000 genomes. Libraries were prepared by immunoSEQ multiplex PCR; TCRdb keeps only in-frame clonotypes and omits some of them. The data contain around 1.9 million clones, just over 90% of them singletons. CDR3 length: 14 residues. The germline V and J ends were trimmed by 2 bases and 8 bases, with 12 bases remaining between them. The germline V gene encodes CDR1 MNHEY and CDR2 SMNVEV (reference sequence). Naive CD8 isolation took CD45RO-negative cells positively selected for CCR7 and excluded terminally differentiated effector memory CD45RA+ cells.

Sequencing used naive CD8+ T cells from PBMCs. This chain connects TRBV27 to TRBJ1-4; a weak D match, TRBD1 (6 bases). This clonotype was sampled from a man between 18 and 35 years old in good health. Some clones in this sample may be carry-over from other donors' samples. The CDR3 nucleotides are TGTGCCAGCAGTTTACAGGGGACACGAGAAAAACTGTTTTTT. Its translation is CASSLQGTREKLFF.